The T cell receptor beta chain described here comes from a study of breast tumors, draining lymph nodes, adjacent tissues. Regarding the study as a whole: Tumor TCR diversity was below lymph nodes but above nontumor tissue.

Of note for this clonotype: What it binds is unknown.

TCRdb fed the multiplex PCR reads into MiXCR, producing one record per CDR3 protein. Of tens of thousands of distinct CDR3 sequences listed, 50% to 75% are singletons. Germline CDR1 is SEHNR and CDR2 is FQNEAQ (reference sequence). Between the trimmed V and J ends, which lost 5 bases and 0 bases, there was a span of 11 bases. CDR3 length: 15 residues. The sequencing sample was made of tumor-adjacent breast tissue. This rearrangement joins TRBV7-9 to TRBJ1-3; D gene unclear. This clonotype was obtained from a female donor with breast cancer. Some clones in this sample may be carry-over from other donors' samples. DNA for the CDR3: TGTGCCAGCAGCCCCCCTCTTAACTCTGGAAACACCATATATTTT. Amino acids: CASSPPLNSGNTIYF. The entire variable domain, with the rest obtained from reference TRBV7-9 and TRBJ1-3, is as follows: DTGVSQNPRHKITKRGQNVTFRCDPISEHNRLYWYRQTLGQGPEFLTYFQNEAQLEKSRLLSDRFSAERPKGSFSTLEIQRTEQGDSAMYLCASSPPLNSGNTIYFGEGSWLTVV.